This TCR beta chain stems from a study of blood T cells in healthy people across ages. Overall study results and limits: Age showed a roughly linear inverse relationship with TCR beta diversity per million T cells. Naive T cell percentage showed a strong correlation with the diversity of TCR beta.

The CDR3 is 15 residues long. Trimming removed 8 bases from V and 8 bases from J; junction bases left unmatched: 13. In germline, CDR1 is MNHEY, CDR2 SVGEGT. Next came a second PCR, run for roughly 6 to 11 cycles, which used a sample-barcoded 5' primer along with a J-beta primer mix. Each cDNA molecule, via a template-switch adaptor with 12 random nucleotides, was tagged. TCRdb used MiXCR to reprocess the 5' RACE reads, holding one entry per CDR3 protein. Seen here are around 400,000 distinct CDR3 sequences, 45% to 65% observed once, and the top ten hold under 65%. In regard to this clonotype: Its antigen is not identified.

Sequenced sample: blood. The sequence was collected from a man in his sixties in good health. The chain recombines TRBV6-2 or TRBV6-3 with TRBJ2-1, with 9 positions matching TRBD2. The CDR3 bases are TGTGCCAGCGGGCTGGGACGAGCGGGAGGTGATGAGCAGTTCTTC. This gives the protein CASGLGRAGGDEQFF.